The rows below give T cell receptor beta chains drawn from one sample of a study of metastatic and nonmetastatic thyroid tumors. TCRdb recomputed clones from the PCR reads via MiXCR. The profile shows under 9,500 clones, approximately 25% of them singletons. Sequenced material: adjacent normal tissue. The receptors stem from a female donor with papillary thyroid cancer or a benign thyroid nodule (not recorded which). Some clones in this sample may be carry-over from other donors' samples. Both conserved end residues are part of each CDR3. A D gene is named only where the DNA matches it firmly. A row's size may be missing; if present it is once, few, many or a size class.

d_call,j_call,v_call,clone_size,cdr3_aa,cdr3_nt
TRBD1,TRBJ2-3,TRBV24-1,NA,CSTSALDRGTDTQYF,TGTTCCACCAGTGCCCTGGACAGGGGTACAGATACGCAGTATTTT
NA,TRBJ1-2,TRBV7-9,many,CASSLAAEHYGYTF,TGTGCCAGCAGCTTAGCGGCAGAGCACTATGGCTACACCTTC
NA,TRBJ2-7,TRBV6-5,NA,CASSYSGSGGQGSYEQYF,TGTGCCAGCAGTTACTCGGGTAGCGGGGGACAGGGGTCCTACGAGCAGTACTTC
NA,TRBJ1-5,TRBV20-1,medium-sized,CSARDQTLQLYQPQHF,TGCAGTGCTAGAGATCAAACACTGCAGTTGTATCAGCCCCAGCATTTT
NA,TRBJ2-1,TRBV25-1,NA,CASTKTHVVGNEQFF,TGTGCCAGCACCAAGACCCATGTAGTCGGAAATGAGCAGTTCTTC
NA,TRBJ2-5,TRBV15,few,CATSRDPGTQETKYF,TGTGCCACCAGCAGAGACCCCGGTACACAAGAGACCAAGTACTTC
NA,TRBJ1-2,TRBV20-1,NA,CSASPQAVYYGYTF,TGCAGTGCTAGTCCCCAGGCAGTTTACTATGGCTACACCTTC
NA,TRBJ2-3,TRBV20-1,NA,CSPTAGGGGDTQYF,TGCAGTCCCACCGCCGGGGGAGGGGGAGATACGCAGTATTTT
NA,TRBJ2-2,TRBV11-2,few,CASSFPSGTPNTGELFF,TGTGCCAGCAGCTTCCCCTCCGGGACCCCGAACACCGGGGAGCTGTTTTTT
NA,TRBJ1-6,TRBV7-8,medium-sized,CASSLAQGRGNSPLHF,TGTGCCAGCAGCTTAGCGCAGGGGCGCGGGAATTCACCCCTCCACTTT
TRBD2,TRBJ2-7,TRBV15,NA,CATSRVASGSSYEQYF,TGTGCCACCAGCAGAGTGGCTAGCGGGAGCTCCTACGAGCAGTACTTC
NA,TRBJ2-5,TRBV27,few,CATSHPQETQYF,TGTGCCACCAGTCACCCCCAAGAGACCCAGTACTTC
NA,TRBJ1-3,TRBV6-1,NA,CASRLASAGNTIYF,TGTGCCAGCAGGTTGGCGTCGGCTGGAAACACCATATATTTT
TRBD1,TRBJ1-2,TRBV4-3,NA,CASSQATGDAYGYTF,TGCGCCAGCAGCCAAGCGACAGGGGATGCCTATGGCTACACCTTC
TRBD2,TRBJ2-3,TRBV13,NA,CASRLRTSGSIDTQYF,TGTGCCAGCAGACTTCGGACTAGCGGGAGCATAGATACGCAGTATTTT
NA,TRBJ2-7,TRBV20-1,NA,CSADMTSRGKQYF,TGCAGTGCTGACATGACTAGCAGGGGAAAGCAGTACTTC
NA,TRBJ2-7,TRBV6-1,few,CASARGAVTPYEQYF,TGTGCCAGCGCGAGGGGCGCTGTAACCCCCTACGAGCAGTACTTC
NA,TRBJ2-3,TRBV5-1,few,CASSLDGASSDTQYF,TGCGCCAGCAGCTTGGACGGGGCATCTTCAGATACGCAGTATTTT
NA,TRBJ1-4,TRBV3-1,medium-sized,CASSQGVEKLFF,TGTGCCAGCAGCCAGGGGGTGGAAAAACTGTTTTTT
NA,TRBJ1-2,TRBV27,few,CASRDLHGVHYGYTF,TGTGCCAGCAGGGACCTCCATGGAGTTCACTATGGCTACACCTTC